The 27 T cell receptor beta chains below come from one sample, sequenced in a study of T and B cells in COVID-19 patients. TRB was amplified from approximately 250-500 ng of blood genomic DNA. TRB rearrangements were amplified by multiplex PCR with BIOMED2 TRB-A/B primers. TCRdb fed the multiplex PCR reads into MiXCR, producing one record per CDR3 protein. The repertoire holds more than 3,500 distinct CDR3 sequences, around 23% seen once, with under 30% in the top ten. Sequencing was carried out using blood. All receptors derive from a human donor with active COVID-19.

This sequence joins TRBV20-1 and TRBJ2-7; D is unclear. The germline CDR1 and CDR2 sequences are DFQATT and SNEGSKA (reference sequence). This CDR3 region has 10 residues. With 4 bases removed from V and 9 bases from J, the gap between germline ends came to 10 bases. CDR3 in amino acids: CSAMEKTQYF. The CDR3 nucleotides read TGCAGTGCTATGGAGAAGACGCAGTACTTC.

The rearrangement links TRBV20-1 to TRBJ1-1; D is uncertain. The CDR3 is made up of 11 amino acids. Germline V CDR1 and CDR2: DFQATT, SNEGSKA (reference sequence). V gave up 3 bases and J gave up 6 bases, with 8 bases separating them. This chain's CDR3 is CSASRRSEAFF. As DNA, the CDR3 is TGCAGTGCTAGCCGACGGTCTGAAGCTTTCTTT.

This clonotype ranks as medium-sized. The rearrangement links TRBV27 to TRBJ1-1; D might be TRBD1 (5 bases). The germline gives CDR1 MNHEY, CDR2 SMNVEV (reference sequence). The CDR3 is made up of 15 amino acids. The V end lost 1 base, the J end lost 8 bases, and 17 bases lay between the germline ends. The CDR3 sequence is CASSLFARVNGEAFF. DNA of the CDR3: TGTGCCAGCAGTTTATTCGCCAGGGTCAATGGGGAAGCTTTCTTT.

In this sample, this clonotype turned up a few times. The genes are TRBV6-5 and TRBJ1-3; D gene ambiguous. The CDR3 runs to 14 residues. The germline gives CDR1 MNHEY, CDR2 SVGAGI. V was cut by 2 bases and J by 0 bases, with 5 bases left in between. The CDR3 DNA follows: TGTGCCAGCAGTTACGGGAGCTCTGGAAACACCATATATTTT. It codes for CASSYGSSGNTIYF.

This clonotype is labeled medium-sized. CDR3 protein: CASSIRQGVNQPQHF. The CDR3 bases are TGTGCCAGTAGTATAAGACAGGGTGTGAATCAGCCCCAGCATTTT. The chain is built from TRBV19 and TRBJ1-5; 7 bases line up with TRBD1. The V segment lost 2 bases and the J segment 4 bases; nucleotides outside the gene matches: 5. The germline V gene has CDR1 LNHDA and CDR2 SQIVND (reference sequence). CDR3 size: 15 residues.

There are many counts of this clonotype. The chain is built from TRBV7-6 and TRBJ1-3; unclear D gene. The CDR3 covers 18 residues. Germline V gene sequence: CDR1 SGHVS, CDR2 FNYEAQ. Deletions cut 1 base from V and 6 bases from J, with 22 bases between. The CDR3 reads CASSLGPLLRARENTIYF. The CDR3, as DNA: TGTGCCAGCAGCTTAGGGCCCTTGTTAAGGGCTCGAGAAAACACCATATATTTT. The full variable domain, its missing parts supplied by reference TRBV7-6 and TRBJ1-3, is GAGVSQSPRYKVTKRGQDVALRCDPISGHVSLYWYRQALGQGPEFLTYFNYEAQQDKSGLPNDRFSAERPEGSISTLTIQRTEQRDSAMYRCASSLGPLLRARENTIYFGEGSWLTVV.

This sequence joins TRBV27 and TRBJ1-2; D may be TRBD1 (5 bases). This CDR3 comprises 14 residues. CDR1 and CDR2 from the germline V gene are MNHEY and SMNVEV (reference sequence). V was shortened by 2 bases and J by 2 bases, with 9 bases between the two germline ends. The CDR3 sequence is CASSLAGGNYGYTF. DNA of the CDR3: TGTGCCAGCAGTTTAGCGGGGGGAAACTATGGCTACACCTTC.

This clonotype was seen more than once but under ten times. This chain connects TRBV20-1 to TRBJ2-3; D could derive from TRBD1 or TRBD2 (7 bases each). The CDR3 spans 16 residues. Germline V gives CDR1 DFQATT, CDR2 SNEGSKA (reference sequence). V lost 5 bases and J lost 0, with 18 bases in between. The CDR3 is CSAQQRQGGSTDTQYF. The CDR3 nucleotides read TGCAGTGCTCAACAAAGACAGGGAGGGAGCACAGATACGCAGTATTTT.

By its share, this clonotype is medium-sized. The V call is TRBV12-3 or TRBV12-4, the J call TRBJ1-3; D is unclear. The CDR3 covers 14 residues. V was trimmed by 5 bases and J by 0 bases, leaving 8 bases between them. CDR3 region: CASSGDNSGNTIYF. As DNA, the CDR3 is TGTGCCAGCAGTGGTGACAACTCTGGAAACACCATATATTTT.

This clonotype was seen more than once but under ten times. The chain carries TRBV11-3 and TRBJ2-7; 9 bases are a match to TRBD2. The CDR3 length is 18 residues. Germline V gene lookup returns CDR1 SGHNT and CDR2 YENEEA. V gave up 5 bases and J gave up 4 bases; unmatched junction bases: 18. The CDR3 region has the DNA TGTGCCAGCAGCCGCCCCACCCAGCGGGGGGCCCTTAATTACGAGCAGTACTTC. Amino acid sequence: CASSRPTQRGALNYEQYF.

This chain links TRBV6-5 with TRBJ1-3; 11 positions agree with TRBD1. Per the germline V gene, CDR1 is MNHEY and CDR2 is SVGAGI. The CDR3 extends over 19 amino acids. V trimming: 2 bases; J trimming: 3 bases; junction bases outside the gene matches: 12. The CDR3 nucleotides read TGTGCCAGCAGTTACCGGGACAGGGGGGAGTGTGCGTGTGGAAACACCATATATTTT. Protein sequence: CASSYRDRGECACGNTIYF.

This clonotype was seen a handful of times. The V and J genes are TRBV7-9 and TRBJ1-1; D is unresolved. The germline CDR1 and CDR2 sequences are SEHNR and FQNEAQ (reference sequence). This CDR3 is 12 amino acids long. V lost 5 bases to trimming and J lost 5 bases, with 9 bases between them. The CDR3 DNA reads as TGTGCCAGCAGCACCAGACTTACTGAAGCTTTCTTT. Protein sequence: CASSTRLTEAFF.

This clonotype was counted ten times or more. The gene calls are TRBV6-2 or TRBV6-3 and TRBJ1-5; the D is unclear. Trimming took off 2 bases at V and 4 bases at J, with 6 bases between the two ends. Per germline, CDR1 MNHEY and CDR2 SVGEGT. The CDR3 loop spans 13 amino acids. DNA of the CDR3: TGTGCCAGCAGTTACGCTGTTAATCAGCCCCAGCATTTT. The encoded protein is CASSYAVNQPQHF.

This clonotype is categorized as medium-sized. The V gene is TRBV7-6, the J gene TRBJ1-6, with 8 bases fitting TRBD1. CDR1 and CDR2 (germline): SGHVS, FNYEAQ. Trimming took 1 base from V and 4 from J; bases not matched to a gene: 0. The CDR3 extends over 15 amino acids. The CDR3 nucleotides read TGTGCCAGCAGCTTAGGGACAGGGTATAATTCACCCCTCCACTTT. Translated, it gives CASSLGTGYNSPLHF.

This clonotype counts as medium-sized (0.01 to 0.1%). The chain recombines TRBV18 with TRBJ1-5; D may be TRBD1 (6 bases). The V end was cut by 2 bases, the J end by 4 bases, with 15 bases between. This CDR3 has 16 residues. Germline values: CDR1 KGHSH, CDR2 LQKENI. This CDR3 is CASSPFQDSQNQPQHF. CDR3 coding DNA: TGTGCCAGCTCACCATTCCAGGACAGCCAAAATCAGCCCCAGCATTTT.

This clonotype qualifies as medium-sized. The chain combines TRBV5-4 with TRBJ2-1, with TRBD2 matching 9 bases. Looked up from germline, CDR1 is SGHNT and CDR2 is YYREEE (reference sequence). There are 16 residues in the CDR3. J lost 4 bases, V lost 0 bases, and 5 bases had no gene match. The CDR3: CASSLGSSGAYNEQFF. CDR3 DNA: TGTGCCAGCAGCTTGGGGTCTAGCGGGGCTTACAATGAGCAGTTCTTC.

This clonotype was seen repeatedly, ten times or more. The chain uses TRBV5-1 and TRBJ2-5, with 11 bases that match TRBD2. Germline V gives CDR1 SGHRS, CDR2 YFSETQ. V lost 0 bases, J lost 2 bases, and 9 bases stayed unmatched. This CDR3 is built from 18 residues. CDR3 DNA sequence: TGCGCCAGCAGCTTGGCCACTAGCGGGGGCCTACGACAAGAGACCCAGTACTTC. Translation gives CASSLATSGGLRQETQYF.

The chain couples TRBV29-1 to TRBJ1-6, with 8 bases matching TRBD1. Per the germline V gene, CDR1 is SQVTM and CDR2 is ANQGSEA. The CDR3 has 12 amino acids. V lost 8 bases, J lost 8 bases, and 5 bases stayed unmatched. In nucleotides, the CDR3 is TGCAGCTACGGACAGGGATATTCACCCCTCCACTTT. Encoded protein: CSYGQGYSPLHF.

The chain joins TRBV30 to TRBJ2-3, with 10 bases aligning to TRBD2. Losses at the gene ends were 0 bases for V and 6 bases for J; bases not matched to a gene: 6. The CDR3 has 15 residues. The germline gives CDR1 GTSNPN, CDR2 SVGIG (reference sequence). The CDR3, as DNA: TGTGCCTGGAGTGTGGCTAGCGGGGGATCGGATACGCAGTATTTT. Translation: CAWSVASGGSDTQYF.

V usage is TRBV7-9 and J usage is TRBJ1-5, with 8 bases lining up with TRBD1. With 2 bases clipped from V and 1 base from J, the junction kept 4 bases outside the gene matches. CDR1 is SEHNR and CDR2 is FQNEAQ in the germline V gene (reference sequence). This CDR3 is 16 amino acids long. The CDR3 loop is CASSLSGGMSNQPQHF. CDR3 DNA sequence: TGTGCCAGCAGCTTATCAGGGGGCATGAGCAATCAGCCCCAGCATTTT.

This chain links TRBV11-3 with TRBJ2-3; no firm D call. CDR1 is SGHNT and CDR2 is YENEEA in the germline V gene. Deletions cut 3 bases from V and 2 bases from J, with 0 bases between. This CDR3 contains 11 residues. The CDR3 bases are TGTGCCAGCAGCTTCACAGATACGCAGTATTTT. Its protein product is CASSFTDTQYF. Full variable domain (outside the CDR3, taken from reference TRBV11-3 and TRBJ2-3): EAGVVQSPRYKIIEKKQPVAFWCNPISGHNTLYWYLQNLGQGPELLIRYENEEAVDDSQLPKDRFSAERLKGVDSTLKIQPAELGDSAVYLCASSFTDTQYFGPGTRLTVL.

The chain has TRBV6-1 and TRBJ2-7; TRBD1 agrees at 9 bases. Germline CDR1 and CDR2: MNHNS and SASEGT. V trimming: 10 bases; J trimming: 2 bases; junction bases outside the gene matches: 9. The CDR3 spans 14 residues. The CDR3 DNA sequence: TGTGCCACCCGGGGACAGGGTTCGGCCTACGAGCAGTACTTC. Amino acid sequence: CATRGQGSAYEQYF.

By frequency in the sample, this clonotype is medium-sized. The V and J genes are TRBV7-2 and TRBJ1-3, with D possibly being TRBD1 (5 bases). The CDR3 spans 20 residues. V was shortened by 1 base and J by 0 bases, with 22 bases between the two germline ends. CDR1 is SGHTA, CDR2 FQGNSA, per germline. The CDR3 here is CASSLVPSDSDRPSGNTIYF. Here the CDR3 DNA reads TGTGCCAGCAGCTTAGTCCCTTCAGACAGTGACCGTCCCTCTGGAAACACCATATATTTT. Together with reference TRBV7-2 and TRBJ1-3, the CDR3 gives the full variable domain: GAGVSQSPSNKVTEKGKDVELRCDPISGHTALYWYRQSLGQGLEFLIYFQGNSAPDKSGLPSDRFSAERTGGSVSTLTIQRTQQEDSAVYLCASSLVPSDSDRPSGNTIYFGEGSWLTVV.

In its sample, this clonotype was seen a few times. The chain joins TRBV2 to TRBJ1-2; D is uncertain. The V end lost 7 bases, the J end lost 4 bases, and 16 bases lay between the germline ends. The length of the CDR3 is 14 residues. The germline CDR1 and CDR2 sequences are SNHLY and FYNNEI. The chain's CDR3 is CASTQREGGYGYTF. The CDR3, as DNA: TGTGCCAGCACCCAAAGGGAGGGTGGCTATGGCTACACCTTC.

This clonotype was detected only a few times. V and J are TRBV7-2 and TRBJ1-5, with no clear D. CDR3 size: 12 residues. Trimming took 1 base from V and 5 from J, leaving 3 bases between them. Germline-derived CDR1 and CDR2 are SGHTA and FQGNSA. As DNA, the CDR3 is TGTGCCAGCAGCTTAGTCCATCAGCCCCAGCATTTT. This sequence encodes CASSLVHQPQHF.

The rearrangement uses TRBV7-2 and TRBJ2-3; a weak D match, TRBD1 (5 bases). The germline V and J ends were trimmed by 4 bases and 3 bases, with 23 bases remaining between them. CDR1 is SGHTA and CDR2 is FQGNSA in the germline V gene. The CDR3 is 18 amino acids. The CDR3 DNA follows: TGTGCCAGCAGCTATCCGGACCTGGGGCTCATGGGGACAGATACGCAGTATTTT. Its protein is CASSYPDLGLMGTDTQYF.

The sample holds a few counts of this clonotype. CDR3 sequence: CASSLVDTNTGELFF. CDR3 DNA: TGTGCCAGCAGCTTAGTCGATACGAACACCGGGGAGCTGTTTTTT. V gene TRBV11-2 combines with J gene TRBJ2-2; D remains ambiguous. In germline, CDR1 is SGHAT, CDR2 FQNNGV. V was clipped by 1 base and J by 0 bases, with 6 bases between them. The CDR3 is made up of 15 amino acids. The whole variable domain, remainder taken from reference TRBV11-2 and TRBJ2-2, is EAGVAQSPRYKIIEKRQSVAFWCNPISGHATLYWYQQILGQGPKLLIQFQNNGVVDDSQLPKDRFSAERLKGVDSTLKIQPAKLEDSAVYLCASSLVDTNTGELFFGEGSRLTVL.